The 2 T cell receptor beta chains listed next were all sequenced from one sample in a study of blood T cell repertoires in COVID-19. Some clones are missing from TCRdb's copy, which holds only in-frame ones; the method was immunoSEQ multiplex PCR. The profile shows around 37,000 clones, just under 75% of them singletons. The sequencing sample was made of peripheral blood. These receptors were taken from a man between 65 and 85 years old with COVID-19, enrolled during active disease.

The chain combines TRBV6-2 or TRBV6-3 with TRBJ1-2; D remains unclear. The germline V gene has CDR1 MNHEY and CDR2 SVGEGT. With 5 bases removed from V and 5 bases from J, the gap between germline ends came to 9 bases. The CDR3 length is 12 residues. The CDR3, as DNA: TGTGCCAGCAGTCGGACTGGATATGGCTACACCTTC. Translation: CASSRTGYGYTF.

This chain uses TRBV5-4 with TRBJ2-2; D might be TRBD1 (5 bases). Trimming pared 4 bases from V and 5 bases from J, leaving 18 bases between. CDR3 length: 16 amino acids. Germline V CDR1 and CDR2: SGHNT, YYREEE (reference sequence). In DNA form, the CDR3 reads TGTGCCAGCAGCGGCTCTGGGGCAAGGGAAACCGGGGAGCTGTTTTTT. It yields the protein CASSGSGARETGELFF.